Listed below are T cell receptor beta chains from one sample, sequenced in a study of blood T cell repertoires in COVID-19. Measured with immunoSEQ multiplex PCR; TCRdb has only the in-frame clones, and not every one. The sample consists of more than 100,000 clones, around 88% of them appearing once. What was sequenced was peripheral blood. Source of these receptors: a human donor in a cohort sampled during active COVID-19. The CDR3 runs from the conserved cysteine through the conserved F or W. D genes are given only for firm matches. Size is omitted from some rows. Given values are once, few, many or a class for expanded clones.

TRBJ1-4	once	TRBV7-3	NA	TGTGCCAGCAGCCCCCCGGAGGGGCGAGGTGTCTTGTGGGAAAAACTGTTTTTT	CASSPPEGRGVLWEKLFF
TRBJ2-6	NA	TRBV3-1/TRBV3-2	NA	TGTGCCAGCAGCTCAGGGTATCCCGTCTCTGGGGCCAACGTCCTGACTTTC	CASSSGYPVSGANVLTF
TRBJ1-1	NA	TRBV19	NA	TGTGCCAGTAGCTGGGGGGGGAGGAACACTGAAGCTTTCTTT	CASSWGGRNTEAFF
TRBJ1-2	NA	TRBV24-1	NA	TGTGCCACCAGTGACCCCGGGGTCTCTGTGGAAGGCTACACCTTC	CATSDPGVSVEGYTF
TRBJ1-5	few	TRBV7-2	NA	TGTGCCAGCAGCGTACAGGGTGGGGATCAGCCCCAGCATTTT	CASSVQGGDQPQHF
TRBJ2-1	NA	TRBV5-6	NA	TGTGCCAGCAGCTCCCGAATTGGGCCTGAGCAGTTCTTC	CASSSRIGPEQFF
TRBJ2-3	few	TRBV11-2	TRBD2	TGTGCCAGCAGCTATACAGGGACTAGCGGGGGGGCCTCAGATACGCAGTATTTT	CASSYTGTSGGASDTQYF
TRBJ1-2	NA	TRBV15	TRBD1	TGTGCCACCAGCATCGGGACAGGAAATCGTAGGGACTATGGCTACACCTTC	CATSIGTGNRRDYGYTF
TRBJ1-5	once	TRBV10-2	NA	TGCGCCAGCGGTGCTAATCAGCCCCAGCATTTT	CASGANQPQHF
TRBJ1-2	NA	TRBV5-1	TRBD1	TGCGCCAGCAGCTTGGGATGGGACAGGGGGCTGGACTATGGCTACACCTTC	CASSLGWDRGLDYGYTF
TRBJ2-7	NA	TRBV18	TRBD1	TGTGCCAGCTCACCGGGGCAGGGGGACTACGAGCAGTACTTC	CASSPGQGDYEQYF
TRBJ2-5	NA	TRBV13	TRBD2	TGTGCCAGCAGCCAAAATCGGGGACTAGCAGGGGAGACCCAGTACTTC	CASSQNRGLAGETQYF
TRBJ2-5	NA	TRBV4-1	TRBD2	TGCGCCAGCAGCCAGACCAGAGGGCGGGGGGCCGAGGAGACCCAGTACTTC	CASSQTRGRGAEETQYF
TRBJ2-7	NA	TRBV6-5	NA	TGTGCCAGCAGTTACCTCGGTGGGGGGGGCACCTACGAGCAGTACTTC	CASSYLGGGGTYEQYF
TRBJ2-7	NA	TRBV21-1	NA	TGTGCCAGCAGCTCCACAAGGACAGGGTCTTCCGAAGCCTACGAGCAGTACTTC	CASSSTRTGSSEAYEQYF
TRBJ2-7	NA	TRBV6-2/TRBV6-3	TRBD1	TGTGCCAGCAGTTACTTCGACAGGGTCAACGAGCAGTACTTC	CASSYFDRVNEQYF
TRBJ2-3	NA	TRBV11-3	NA	TGTGCCAGCAGCTTAACTAGCACAGATACGCAGTATTTT	CASSLTSTDTQYF
TRBJ1-5	NA	TRBV6-5	TRBD1	TGTGCCAGCAGTTACCCAGGGACAGAATATCAGCCCCAGCATTTT	CASSYPGTEYQPQHF
TRBJ2-1	NA	TRBV9	NA	TGTGCCAGCAGCGTAGGTCTGGGAGTAAACGCCTACAATGAGCAGTTCTTC	CASSVGLGVNAYNEQFF
TRBJ2-7	NA	TRBV9	TRBD1	TGTGCCAGCAGCTCGGGACAGGACCACGAGCAGTACTTC	CASSSGQDHEQYF
TRBJ2-7	NA	TRBV5-1	NA	TGCGCCAGCAGCTTGGCCGAAAGAATAAGCCTCTACGAGCAGTACTTC	CASSLAERISLYEQYF
TRBJ1-6	NA	TRBV5-5	TRBD1	TGTGCCAGCAGCCTCTGGACAGGGGGAAATTCACCCCTCCACTTT	CASSLWTGGNSPLHF
TRBJ1-4	NA	TRBV7-9	TRBD1	TGTGCCAGCAGCCTACGGACAGGGAATAATGAAAAACTGTTTTTT	CASSLRTGNNEKLFF
TRBJ1-1	NA	TRBV5-8	TRBD1	TGTGCCAGCAGTCTGACAGGGGCAGGCACTGAAGCTTTCTTT	CASSLTGAGTEAFF
TRBJ2-6	NA	TRBV7-9	NA	TGTGCCAGCAGCTTAATCACAGCTGGGGCCAACGTCCTGACTTTC	CASSLITAGANVLTF